A single sample is the source of the 22 T cell receptor beta chains below, sequenced in a study of T cell responses to AZD1222 COVID-19 vaccine. Repertoires were generated with immunoSEQ multiplex PCR, while TCRdb's copy carries only in-frame clones and drops some. This table holds roughly 150,000 clones, about 90% found once. The input for sequencing was peripheral blood, taken 28 days after the second AZD1222 dose. These receptors all come from an adult who received the AZD1222 COVID-19 vaccine.

The rearrangement uses TRBV2 and TRBJ2-7; 8 bases fit TRBD1. The J segment lost 4 bases and the V segment lost 10 bases, leaving 6 bases of the junction unmatched. This CDR3 has 12 residues. CDR1 and CDR2 from the germline V gene are SNHLY and FYNNEI. CDR3 bases: TGTGCCAACGGACAGGGTGGGTACGAGCAGTACTTC. Translated, it gives CANGQGGYEQYF.

The chain joins TRBV10-2 to TRBJ2-3, with D perhaps given as TRBD1 or TRBD2 (5 bases each). CDR1 is WSHSY and CDR2 is SAAADI in the germline V gene. The V end was cut by 5 bases, the J end by 1 base, with 10 bases between. This CDR3 is 14 amino acids long. CDR3 protein: CASSNQGGTDTQYF. The CDR3 region has the DNA TGCGCCAGCAGTAACCAGGGAGGCACAGATACGCAGTATTTT.

This CDR3 is CATSNPPARLAGRNEQYF. The CDR3 DNA is TGTGCCACCAGCAACCCACCGGCCCGACTAGCGGGGAGAAACGAGCAGTACTTC. The V call is TRBV15, the J call TRBJ2-7, with 11 nucleotides matching TRBD2. Germline-derived CDR1 and CDR2 are LNHNV and YYDKDF (reference sequence). The CDR3 runs to 18 residues. V lost 4 bases to trimming and J lost 5 bases; unmatched junction nucleotides: 16.

Here the CDR3 DNA reads TGTGCCAGCAGCTTATGGGGTGGCACAGATACGCAGTATTTT. Translating it yields CASSLWGGTDTQYF. V usage is TRBV11-1 and J usage is TRBJ2-3; unclear D gene. Trimming took 2 bases from V and 1 from J, leaving 7 bases between them. CDR1 is SGHAT and CDR2 is FQDESV in the germline V gene (reference sequence). The CDR3 covers 14 residues.

The chain is built from TRBV10-3 and TRBJ1-4; TRBD1 aligns across 9 bases. The CDR3 totals 14 residues. J was trimmed by 8 bases and V by 10 bases; bases with no gene match: 11. CDR1 and CDR2 (germline): ENHRY, SYGVKD. CDR3 in amino acids: CATTDRGESEKLFF. Written as DNA, the CDR3 is TGTGCCACCACCGACAGGGGGGAAAGCGAAAAACTGTTTTTT.

The rearrangement links TRBV19 to TRBJ1-2, with D perhaps TRBD1 (5 bases). The CDR3 has 14 residues. CDR1 and CDR2 from the germline V gene are LNHDA and SQIVND (reference sequence). V was cut by 7 bases and J by 4 bases, with 16 bases left in between. The CDR3 here is CASTPVGGIYGYTF. The CDR3 nucleotides read TGTGCCAGTACCCCCGTGGGGGGGATCTATGGCTACACCTTC.

The genes are TRBV6-2 or TRBV6-3 and TRBJ1-3; tentative D call: TRBD1 (6 bases). Germline CDR1 reads MNHEY; CDR2 reads SVGEGT. V was clipped by 6 bases and J by 0 bases, with 15 bases between them. The CDR3 loop spans 16 amino acids. DNA of the CDR3: TGTGCCAGCAGCCCCGCGGAGGACAGCTCTGGAAACACCATATATTTT. It translates to CASSPAEDSSGNTIYF.

The J gene is TRBJ2-1, the V gene TRBV19; the match to TRBD1 covers 9 bases. Per germline, CDR1 LNHDA and CDR2 SQIVND (reference sequence). The V gene end was trimmed by 6 bases and the J gene end by 4 bases; junction bases not matched to a gene: 7. The CDR3 contains 15 residues. The CDR3 reads CASRLTGGVYNEQFF. CDR3 DNA: TGTGCCAGTAGGCTTACAGGGGGCGTGTACAATGAGCAGTTCTTC.

The chain carries TRBV7-8 and TRBJ1-2, with no clear D. CDR1 is SGHVS, CDR2 FQNEAQ, per germline. Deletions cut 0 bases from V and 4 bases from J, with 6 bases between. The CDR3 is 13 amino acids. CDR3 protein: CASSLASGYGYTF. The CDR3, as DNA: TGTGCCAGCAGCTTAGCGAGCGGCTATGGCTACACCTTC.

The chain is built from TRBV15 and TRBJ1-5; maybe TRBD1 (6 bases). Germline V lookup: CDR1 LNHNV, CDR2 YYDKDF (reference sequence). The V end lost 3 bases, the J end lost 7 bases, and 28 bases lay between the germline ends. This CDR3 is built from 19 residues. CDR3 nucleotide sequence: TGTGCCACCAGCAGGGTCCTAGGGACGGGGGGGCAATGGCGACAGCCCCAGCATTTT. Protein product: CATSRVLGTGGQWRQPQHF.

A word on this clone: In the same sample, other DNA sequences code for this CDR3. The chain carries TRBV5-6 and TRBJ2-1; the match to TRBD1 covers 7 bases. The CDR3 consists of 15 residues. After removal of 4 bases from V and 0 bases from J, the junction contained 4 bases not matched to a gene. The V gene's germline CDR1 is SGHDT and CDR2 YYEEEE. CDR3 coding DNA: TGTGCCAGCAGCAGGGGGCCGAGCTCCTACAATGAGCAGTTCTTC. Encoded protein: CASSRGPSSYNEQFF.

The chain carries TRBV7-3 and TRBJ1-6, with D uncertain. CDR3 size: 13 residues. Germline V lookup: CDR1 SGHTA, CDR2 FQGTGA. Trimming pared 4 bases from V and 7 bases from J, leaving 8 bases between. Written as DNA, the CDR3 is TGTGCCAGCAGCTCCGGTGGGAATTCACCCCTCCACTTT. Translating it yields CASSSGGNSPLHF.

CDR3 residues: CASSQVSTGTYGYTF. CDR3 DNA: TGCGCCAGCAGCCAAGTCTCCACAGGGACTTATGGCTACACCTTC. This chain links TRBV4-1 with TRBJ1-2; tentatively, D is TRBD1 (6 bases). Trimming left V 1 base short and J 5 bases short, with 14 bases between. The CDR3 is 15 residues long. In germline, CDR1 is MGHRA, CDR2 YSYEKL.

This chain joins TRBV6-5 and TRBJ2-1; tentative D call: TRBD2 (5 bases). The CDR3 runs 15 residues. The germline gives CDR1 MNHEY, CDR2 SVGAGI. Trimming left V 0 bases short and J 0 bases short, with 6 bases between. CDR3 in amino acids: CASSYSGSSYNEQFF. As DNA, the CDR3 is TGTGCCAGCAGTTACTCAGGGAGCTCCTACAATGAGCAGTTCTTC.

The gene calls are TRBV5-6 and TRBJ2-1; D call uncertain. The CDR3 runs 12 residues. CDR1 is SGHDT and CDR2 is YYEEEE in the germline V gene. V was shortened by 0 bases and J by 10 bases, with 8 bases between the two germline ends. The CDR3: CASSLGGVEQFF. CDR3 DNA: TGTGCCAGCAGCTTGGGGGGTGTGGAGCAGTTCTTC.

The V call is TRBV7-8, the J call TRBJ1-5; weak D call: TRBD1 (6 bases). Per the germline V gene, CDR1 is SGHVS and CDR2 is FQNEAQ. The CDR3 runs 14 residues. V dropped 5 bases and J dropped 3 bases, with 11 bases sitting between them. Here the CDR3 reads CASSTRQANQPQHF. As DNA, the CDR3 is TGTGCCAGCAGCACCCGACAGGCCAATCAGCCCCAGCATTTT.

Here the CDR3 DNA reads TGTGCCAGCAGCCCTGGGACGGGCCACTATGGCTACACCTTC. Translation: CASSPGTGHYGYTF. The chain is built from TRBV5-6 and TRBJ1-2; the D gene is possibly TRBD1 (5 bases). CDR3 length equals 14 residues. Germline V gene data show CDR1 as SGHDT and CDR2 as YYEEEE. Trimming left V 4 bases short and J 3 bases short, with 13 bases between. Together with reference TRBV5-6 and TRBJ1-2, the CDR3 gives the full variable domain: DAGVTQSPTHLIKTRGQQVTLRCSPKSGHDTVSWYQQALGQGPQFIFQYYEEEERQRGNFPDRFSGHQFPNYSSELNVNALLLGDSALYLCASSPGTGHYGYTFGSGTRLTVV.

CDR3 region: CATSREGGISYNSPLHF. The CDR3, as DNA: TGTGCCACCAGCAGAGAGGGGGGGATCTCCTATAATTCACCCCTCCACTTT. The gene calls are TRBV15 and TRBJ1-6; a weak D match, TRBD1 (5 bases). The germline V and J ends were trimmed by 0 bases and 0 bases, with 9 bases remaining between them. The CDR3 has 17 residues. Germline V gene lookup returns CDR1 LNHNV and CDR2 YYDKDF (reference sequence).

The chain recombines TRBV28 with TRBJ1-2, with D tentatively TRBD1 (5 bases). CDR3 length: 15 residues. CDR1 is MDHEN, CDR2 SYDVKM, per germline. V was shortened by 2 bases and J by 5 bases, with 15 bases between the two germline ends. The CDR3 region has the DNA TGTGCCAGCAGTTTAGTCCGAGAAGGGGTATATGGCTACACCTTC. Amino acids: CASSLVREGVYGYTF.

This chain connects TRBV6-5 to TRBJ1-6, with 8 bases identical to TRBD1. Germline V gene lookup returns CDR1 MNHEY and CDR2 SVGAGI. There are 14 residues in the CDR3. With V trimmed by 5 bases and J by 10 bases, 7 bases remained unmatched. The CDR3 DNA reads TGTGCCAGCAGTCCGCGACAGGGGAACTCACCCCTCCACTTT. Amino acids: CASSPRQGNSPLHF.

This clone was seen once. V and J are TRBV4-2 and TRBJ1-2; D not certain. CDR3 size: 14 residues. Trimming removed 0 bases from V and 7 bases from J, with 12 bases in between. Germline V gives CDR1 LGHNA, CDR2 YNFKEQ. CDR3 coding DNA: TGTGCCAGCAGCCAAGATAAAAGTAGGCCTGGCTACACCTTC. Translation gives CASSQDKSRPGYTF.

This chain joins TRBV10-3 and TRBJ2-2, with 7 bases matching TRBD1. CDR3 length: 14 residues. V lost 4 bases to trimming and J lost 6 bases; unmatched junction nucleotides: 5. Germline V CDR1 and CDR2: ENHRY, SYGVKD. The CDR3 region is CAISGSQGSGELFF. CDR3 DNA: TGTGCCATCAGTGGGTCACAGGGGTCCGGGGAGCTGTTTTTT.